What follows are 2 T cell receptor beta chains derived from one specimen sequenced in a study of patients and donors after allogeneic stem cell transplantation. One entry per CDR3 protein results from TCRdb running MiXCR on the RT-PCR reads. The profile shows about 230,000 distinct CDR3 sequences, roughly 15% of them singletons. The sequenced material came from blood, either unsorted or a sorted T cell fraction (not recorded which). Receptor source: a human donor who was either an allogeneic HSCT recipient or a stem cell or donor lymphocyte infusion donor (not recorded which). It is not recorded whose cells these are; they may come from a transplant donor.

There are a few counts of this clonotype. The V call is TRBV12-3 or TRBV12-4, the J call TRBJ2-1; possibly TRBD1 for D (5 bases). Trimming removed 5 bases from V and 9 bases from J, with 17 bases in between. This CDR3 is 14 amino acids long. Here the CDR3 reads CASSPTSGWREQFF. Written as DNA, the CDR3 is TGTGCCAGCAGTCCGACATCAGGGTGGCGTGAGCAGTTCTTC.

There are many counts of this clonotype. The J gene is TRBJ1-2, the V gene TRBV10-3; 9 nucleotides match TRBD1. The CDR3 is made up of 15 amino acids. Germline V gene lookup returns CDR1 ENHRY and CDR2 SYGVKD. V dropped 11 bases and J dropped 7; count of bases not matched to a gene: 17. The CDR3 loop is CASRDRDVEALGYTF. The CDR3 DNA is TGTGCCTCACGGGACAGGGATGTCGAGGCACTTGGCTACACCTTC.